What follows describes a single T cell receptor beta chain. Its target is unknown. The sample originates from a study of cytomegalovirus exposure and HLA in healthy donors. Study results and limitations: More clonal expansion characterized HLA-associated TCR beta chains than equally common others in a later analysis.

The PCR made use of 60 Vbeta and 13 Jbeta primers. The table came from immunoSEQ multiplex PCR; TCRdb's copy has only in-frame clones and leaves some out. The sample features just under 60,000 clones, with 3.5% to 4% in its top ten. After removal of 4 bases from V and 5 bases from J, the junction contained 5 bases not matched to a gene. The CDR3 covers 14 residues. CDR1 is MGHDK, CDR2 SYGVNS, per germline. Material for sequencing was PBMCs. This TCR derives from a male donor in good health and CMV-seronegative. This chain uses TRBV25-1 with TRBJ2-1; 7 bases are shared with TRBD2. The chain's CDR3 is CASSGGSGDNEQFF. DNA for the CDR3: TGTGCCAGCAGTGGCGGGAGCGGCGACAATGAGCAGTTCTTC.